Presented here are 8 T cell receptor beta chains from one specimen sequenced in a study of blood T cell repertoires in COVID-19. Method: immunoSEQ multiplex PCR; TCRdb's copy keeps in-frame clones and lacks some. The sample carries about 250,000 clones, around 88% recorded once. Sequenced sample: peripheral blood. Receptor source: a woman aged 25-40 years with COVID-19, enrolled during active disease.

The gene calls are TRBV18 and TRBJ1-5, with D hard to call. V lost 1 base and J 4 bases, leaving 8 bases between the germline ends. The CDR3 loop spans 14 amino acids. Germline CDR1 reads KGHSH; CDR2 reads LQKENI. The CDR3 sequence: CASSPRRENQPQHF. The DNA for the CDR3 is TGTGCCAGCTCACCACGGAGGGAGAATCAGCCCCAGCATTTT.

The chain joins TRBV24-1 to TRBJ2-3, with 7 positions matching TRBD2. Unmatched junction bases numbered 7, after V lost 5 bases and J lost 0 bases. Germline V CDR1 and CDR2: KGHDR, SFDVKD. The CDR3 covers 16 residues. CDR3 sequence: CATSAGGLTSTDTQYF. CDR3 DNA sequence: TGTGCCACCAGTGCCGGGGGACTAACTAGCACAGATACGCAGTATTTT.

The chain has TRBV5-1 and TRBJ2-7; the D gene is possibly TRBD2 (7 bases). Trimming took 4 bases from V and 6 from J, leaving 20 bases between them. Germline values: CDR1 SGHRS, CDR2 YFSETQ. CDR3 length: 15 amino acids. This chain's CDR3 is CASSRIMGGQSEQYF. The CDR3 DNA follows: TGCGCCAGCAGCCGTATCATGGGGGGGCAGAGCGAGCAGTACTTC.

V usage is TRBV11-3 and J usage is TRBJ2-5; 9 nucleotides line up with TRBD1. The CDR3 is 16 residues long. V lost 1 base to trimming and J lost 2 bases; unmatched junction nucleotides: 5. In germline, CDR1 is SGHNT, CDR2 YENEEA. The CDR3 is CASSLGQGGGQETQYF. CDR3 sequence (DNA): TGTGCCAGCAGCTTAGGACAGGGGGGTGGGCAAGAGACCCAGTACTTC.

This clone was found a few times. This chain links TRBV28 with TRBJ1-6, with D possibly TRBD1 on 5 matching bases. There are 13 residues in the CDR3. Trimming pared 6 bases from V and 7 bases from J, leaving 10 bases between. Germline-derived CDR1 and CDR2 are MDHEN and SYDVKM. Written as DNA, the CDR3 is TGTGCCAGCAGATTTGGGGGGAATTCACCCCTCCACTTT. This encodes CASRFGGNSPLHF.

The V call is TRBV25-1, the J call TRBJ2-3; possibly TRBD2 for D (6 bases). V was cut by 5 bases and J by 7 bases, with 16 bases left in between. The CDR3 is 14 residues long. Germline lookup yields CDR1 MGHDK and CDR2 SYGVNS. CDR3 protein: CASSTGAGGNTQYF. DNA of the CDR3: TGTGCCAGCAGTACCGGGGCTGGGGGGAATACGCAGTATTTT.

The rearrangement joins TRBV7-2 to TRBJ2-1; the match to TRBD2 covers 8 bases. The J segment lost 7 bases and the V segment lost 7 bases, leaving 6 bases of the junction unmatched. There are 13 residues in the CDR3. CDR1 and CDR2 (germline): SGHTA, FQGNSA. CDR3 DNA sequence: TGTGCCAGCAATGGCGGGAGGACTAATGAGCAGTTCTTC. Protein: CASNGGRTNEQFF.

The V call is TRBV4-1, the J call TRBJ2-3, with D perhaps TRBD2 (6 bases). The CDR3 loop spans 15 amino acids. Germline CDR1 reads MGHRA; CDR2 reads YSYEKL. Trimming took off 4 bases at V and 3 bases at J, with 14 bases between the two ends. The CDR3 loop reads CASSRDPAGTDTQYF. In DNA, the CDR3 is TGCGCCAGCAGCCGTGACCCGGCGGGGACAGATACGCAGTATTTT.